One T cell receptor beta chain is described in this entry. The antigen remains undetermined. In germline, CDR1 is SGHTA, CDR2 FQGNSA. This CDR3 comprises 15 residues. All CD8+ T cell subsets were sorted in triplicate at fewer than 350,000 cells each. This sample is drawn from a study of CXCR3-negative and CXCR3-positive naive CD8 T cells. TRB cDNA libraries were made by UMI-labeled 5' RACE. TCRdb reprocessed the 5' RACE reads; each CDR3 protein has one entry and no DNA is given. The table lists around 140,000 distinct CDR3 sequences. Broader study findings: CXCR3-positive naive cells carried more hydrophobic TRB CDR3s than CXCR3-negative ones. Comparably high diversity marked both naive subsets, whereas memory CD8+ cells had much lower diversity.

Sequenced: naive CXCR3+ CD8+ T cells from blood. Specified subset: CD45RO-CCR7+CD27+CD95- naive CD8+ T cells expressing CXCR3 (TNR3+). This chain uses TRBV7-2 with TRBJ2-7; with no DNA, the TCRdb D assignment of TRBD1 cannot be verified. The receptor's source is a human donor in good health. Some clones in this sample may be carry-over from other donors' samples. The CDR3 here is CASSAGTGHPTEQYF.